Each of the 30 T cell receptor beta chains below was sequenced from the same sample in a study of cytomegalovirus exposure and HLA in healthy donors. This PCR relied on a set of 60 Vbeta primers and 13 Jbeta primers. The table came from immunoSEQ multiplex PCR; TCRdb's copy has only in-frame clones and leaves some out. Here the sample spans about 190,000 clones, over 70% being singletons. Material for sequencing was PBMCs. These receptors were taken from a woman aged 18-29 years in good health and CMV-seronegative.

This clone has just a few counts. The V gene is TRBV7-9, the J gene TRBJ1-5, with 8 positions matching TRBD1. Germline V CDR1 and CDR2: SEHNR, FQNEAQ (reference sequence). V lost 4 bases, J lost 3 bases, and 8 bases stayed unmatched. The CDR3 loop spans 16 amino acids. The CDR3 sequence: CASSSSGTGTNQPQHF. In nucleotides, the CDR3 is TGTGCCAGCAGCTCGTCCGGGACAGGTACCAATCAGCCCCAGCATTTT.

This clone occurred once. The rearrangement uses TRBV15 and TRBJ2-1; 16 nucleotides match TRBD2. CDR1 and CDR2 (germline): LNHNV, YYDKDF (reference sequence). The CDR3 has 19 residues. Trimming at V came to 2 bases and at J to 3 bases, leaving 7 bases not matched to a gene. CDR3 in amino acids: CATSRLGTSGGAFYNEQFF. The CDR3 coding sequence is TGTGCCACCAGCAGACTCGGGACTAGCGGGGGGGCCTTCTACAATGAGCAGTTCTTC.

The chain combines TRBV28 with TRBJ2-3; 12 nucleotides agree with TRBD2. The CDR3 length is 16 residues. Losses at the gene ends were 5 bases for V and 4 bases for J; bases not matched to a gene: 7. CDR1 is MDHEN and CDR2 is SYDVKM in the germline V gene. The CDR3 nucleotides are TGTGCCAGCAGTCCAAGGACTAGCGGGATTTCAGATACGCAGTATTTT. Its translation: CASSPRTSGISDTQYF.

The genes are TRBV10-3 and TRBJ2-7; maybe TRBD2 (5 bases). Germline V gene data show CDR1 as ENHRY and CDR2 as SYGVKD. CDR3 length: 13 residues. The ends were cut back, 4 bases at V and 2 bases at J, with 9 bases in the middle. Here the CDR3 reads CAISATGTYEQYF. Written as DNA, the CDR3 is TGTGCCATCAGTGCCACCGGGACCTACGAGCAGTACTTC.

The chain is built from TRBV30 and TRBJ1-6; D is uncertain. Trimming cost V 1 base and J 3 bases, with 7 bases left between them. Germline V gene lookup returns CDR1 GTSNPN and CDR2 SVGIG (reference sequence). The CDR3 extends over 14 amino acids. CDR3 sequence: CAWSEQNYNSPLHF. For the CDR3, the DNA is TGTGCCTGGAGTGAACAGAACTATAATTCACCCCTCCACTTT.

This clone showed up just a few times. V usage is TRBV7-9 and J usage is TRBJ1-4, with 9 bases fitting TRBD1. This CDR3 is built from 16 residues. CDR1 is SEHNR and CDR2 is FQNEAQ in the germline V gene (reference sequence). The V and J ends lost 5 bases and 0 bases, in that order; junction bases with no gene match: 4. This CDR3 reads CASSKGQGSTNEKLFF. CDR3 nucleotide sequence: TGTGCCAGCAGCAAGGGACAGGGCTCAACTAATGAAAAACTGTTTTTT.

The chain combines TRBV7-3 with TRBJ1-2, with 9 bases lining up with TRBD1. V shed 5 bases and J 2 bases; nucleotides not matched to a gene: 6. Germline CDR1 reads SGHTA; CDR2 reads FQGTGA. The CDR3 sequence is 15 residues long. The chain's CDR3 is CASSQSGTGNYGYTF. The CDR3 coding sequence is TGTGCCAGCAGCCAATCCGGGACAGGGAACTATGGCTACACCTTC.

CDR3 protein: CASSDTRGADTQYF. The CDR3 nucleotides read TGCGCCAGCAGTGATACCAGGGGGGCAGATACGCAGTATTTT. The chain has TRBV10-1 and TRBJ2-3; the D gene is possibly TRBD1 (7 bases). Germline loops: CDR1 WNHNN, CDR2 SYGVQD (reference sequence). V was pared by 3 bases and J by 4 bases, with 11 bases between. The length of the CDR3 is 14 residues.

The genes are TRBV19 and TRBJ1-1; 10 bases are shared with TRBD1. This CDR3 is built from 15 residues. The V gene's germline CDR1 is LNHDA and CDR2 SQIVND (reference sequence). V was clipped by 10 bases and J by 4 bases; unmatched bases: 12. The CDR3 region has the DNA TGTGCCACCTCGGAAGTTTGGACAGGGGGCACTGAAGCTTTCTTT. Translated, it gives CATSEVWTGGTEAFF.

This clone was observed a handful of times. This sequence joins TRBV5-6 and TRBJ2-7; no clear D gene. The germline gives CDR1 SGHDT, CDR2 YYEEEE. The V gene lost 4 bases and the J gene lost 1 base, with 3 bases spanning the gap. The CDR3 spans 11 residues. The CDR3 spells CASSVSYEQYF. The CDR3 DNA follows: TGTGCCAGCAGCGTATCCTACGAGCAGTACTTC. Combining the CDR3 with reference TRBV5-6 and TRBJ2-7 gives the whole variable domain DAGVTQSPTHLIKTRGQQVTLRCSPKSGHDTVSWYQQALGQGPQFIFQYYEEEERQRGNFPDRFSGHQFPNYSSELNVNALLLGDSALYLCASSVSYEQYFGPGTRLTVT.

V usage is TRBV6-5 and J usage is TRBJ2-2, with a possible D match to TRBD2 (6 bases). The V and J ends lost 8 bases and 5 bases respectively, with 18 bases between them. CDR3 size: 15 residues. Germline loops: CDR1 MNHEY, CDR2 SVGAGI. The CDR3 loop is CASAGTYSRTGELFF. CDR3 bases: TGTGCCAGCGCCGGGACTTATTCTCGGACCGGGGAGCTGTTTTTT.

The chain combines TRBV6-6 with TRBJ1-1, with TRBD1 as a possible D gene (5 bases). Between the trimmed V and J ends, which lost 6 bases and 3 bases, there was a span of 17 bases. The V gene's germline CDR1 is MNHNY and CDR2 SVGAGI (reference sequence). This CDR3 spans 15 amino acids. The CDR3 DNA reads TGTGCCAGCAGCGTTTCCGTCCTACAGGACACTGAAGCTTTCTTT. Its protein product is CASSVSVLQDTEAFF.

J is TRBJ2-3 and V is TRBV7-9, with a tentative D call TRBD2 (6 bases). Trimming left V 5 bases short and J 6 bases short, with 15 bases between. Germline V lookup: CDR1 SEHNR, CDR2 FQNEAQ (reference sequence). This CDR3 spans 14 amino acids. CDR3 amino acids: CASSPGAGMDTQYF. The CDR3, as DNA: TGTGCCAGCAGCCCCGGGGCGGGGATGGATACGCAGTATTTT. Looking up the rest from reference TRBV7-9 and TRBJ2-3 gives the full variable domain: DTGVSQNPRHKITKRGQNVTFRCDPISEHNRLYWYRQTLGQGPEFLTYFQNEAQLEKSRLLSDRFSAERPKGSFSTLEIQRTEQGDSAMYLCASSPGAGMDTQYFGPGTRLTVL.

CDR3 amino acids: CASSPLTGGTDYGYTF. The CDR3 coding sequence is TGCGCCAGCAGCCCCCTGACAGGGGGAACAGACTATGGCTACACCTTC. The chain uses TRBV4-1 and TRBJ1-2; 9 bases fit TRBD1. The ends lost 4 bases at V and 3 bases at J; junction bases unmatched: 9. The germline gives CDR1 MGHRA, CDR2 YSYEKL. The CDR3 extends over 16 amino acids.

The V gene is TRBV15, the J gene TRBJ1-4; no firm D call. The V gene's germline CDR1 is LNHNV and CDR2 YYDKDF (reference sequence). The CDR3 is 14 amino acids. The V end lost 3 bases, the J end lost 13 bases, and 18 bases lay between the germline ends. The CDR3 DNA follows: TGTGCCACCAGCAGTGGAATCGGGTCGGCGGGACTGTTTTTT. Protein: CATSSGIGSAGLFF.

The V call is TRBV4-3, the J call TRBJ2-3; tentatively, D is TRBD2 (5 bases). This CDR3 region has 15 residues. V shed 0 bases and J shed 5 bases, with 12 bases lying between them. Germline CDR1 and CDR2: LGHNA and YSLEER. CDR3 sequence reads: CASSQDSVRGDTQYF. DNA of the CDR3: TGCGCCAGCAGCCAAGATTCAGTCCGGGGAGATACGCAGTATTTT.

This rearrangement joins TRBV2 to TRBJ1-5; D is ambiguous. Germline CDR1 and CDR2: SNHLY and FYNNEI. The CDR3 runs 14 residues. Trimming removed 3 bases at V and 0 bases at J, with 6 bases between. CDR3 protein: CASSDPSSNQPQHF. CDR3 in DNA: TGTGCCAGCAGTGACCCCAGTAGCAATCAGCCCCAGCATTTT.

This chain links TRBV14 with TRBJ1-2; D gene ambiguous. Trimming pared 1 base from V and 8 bases from J, leaving 8 bases between. CDR1 is SGHDN, CDR2 FVKESK, per germline. The CDR3 is 12 amino acids. For the CDR3, the DNA is TGTGCCAGCAGCCAAGCCGGGATGGGCTACACCTTC. Protein: CASSQAGMGYTF.

The rearrangement joins TRBV29-1 to TRBJ1-3; no clear D gene. Trimming removed 5 bases at V and 6 bases at J, with 8 bases between. The germline gives CDR1 SQVTM, CDR2 ANQGSEA. This CDR3 has 11 residues. CDR3 loop: CSVLRENTIYF. In nucleotides, the CDR3 is TGCAGCGTTTTGAGGGAAAACACCATATATTTT.

In its sample, this clone was seen a few times. This chain links TRBV28 with TRBJ2-7; tentatively, D is TRBD1 (5 bases). The germline gives CDR1 MDHEN, CDR2 SYDVKM. The CDR3 contains 15 residues. Trimming removed 5 bases at V and 0 bases at J, with 14 bases between. The CDR3 bases are TGTGCCAGCAGTCCCGGCAGGGTTAGCTCCTACGAGCAGTACTTC. As protein: CASSPGRVSSYEQYF. Based on the CDR3 plus reference TRBV28 and TRBJ2-7, the full variable domain is DVKVTQSSRYLVKRTGEKVFLECVQDMDHENMFWYRQDPGLGLRLIYFSYDVKMKEKGDIPEGYSVSREKKERFSLILESASTNQTSMYLCASSPGRVSSYEQYFGPGTRLTVT.

The chain uses TRBV5-1 and TRBJ1-4, with D unclear. With 0 bases removed from V and 8 bases from J, the gap between germline ends came to 11 bases. This CDR3 contains 14 residues. Germline V gene sequence: CDR1 SGHRS, CDR2 YFSETQ. This CDR3 is CASSLDGTVEKLFF. The CDR3 DNA follows: TGCGCCAGCAGCTTGGATGGCACCGTAGAAAAACTGTTTTTT.

This chain uses TRBV9 with TRBJ1-1, with 7 bases that match TRBD1. The V and J ends lost 1 base and 1 base, in that order; junction bases with no gene match: 10. CDR1 SGDLS and CDR2 YYNGEE come from the germline V gene. CDR3 length equals 17 residues. CDR3 DNA sequence: TGTGCCAGCAGCGTAATTGACAGGGTGGAAGAGAACACTGAAGCTTTCTTT. Its translation: CASSVIDRVEENTEAFF.

The chain employs TRBV5-1 and TRBJ2-7, with 7 bases lining up with TRBD1. Germline values: CDR1 SGHRS, CDR2 YFSETQ. The CDR3 extends over 14 amino acids. Losses at the gene ends were 3 bases for V and 9 bases for J; bases not matched to a gene: 12. The DNA of the CDR3 is TGCGCCAGCAGCTGGGACAGCCCCGACATCGGGCAGTACTTC. It is translated as CASSWDSPDIGQYF.

J is TRBJ2-2 and V is TRBV11-3; possible D gene TRBD2, 5 bases. The germline CDR1 and CDR2 sequences are SGHNT and YENEEA. The CDR3 is 12 residues long. Trimming took off 4 bases at V and 11 bases at J, with 11 bases between the two ends. In DNA, the CDR3 is TGTGCCAGCAGCTACGGAGGTGGCGAGCTGTTTTTT. Translated: CASSYGGGELFF.

The V gene is TRBV6-5, the J gene TRBJ2-2, with a possible D match to TRBD1 (7 bases). Trimming pared 2 bases from V and 5 bases from J, leaving 15 bases between. Per germline, CDR1 MNHEY and CDR2 SVGAGI. The CDR3 consists of 16 residues. CDR3 sequence: CASSYRGRGGTGELFF. As DNA, the CDR3 is TGTGCCAGCAGTTACAGGGGGCGAGGGGGGACCGGGGAGCTGTTTTTT.

This sequence joins TRBV19 and TRBJ2-1, with 10 bases aligning to TRBD2. The J segment lost 4 bases and the V segment lost 5 bases, leaving 5 bases of the junction unmatched. The CDR3 loop spans 15 amino acids. Looked up from germline, CDR1 is LNHDA and CDR2 is SQIVND (reference sequence). For the CDR3, the DNA is TGTGCCAGTAGTCTTAGCGGGGGGTCATACAATGAGCAGTTCTTC. Its protein product is CASSLSGGSYNEQFF.

J is TRBJ1-2 and V is TRBV28, with D unresolved. Trimming pared 5 bases from V and 1 base from J, leaving 11 bases between. Germline CDR1 reads MDHEN; CDR2 reads SYDVKM. The CDR3 totals 14 residues. The CDR3 spells CASSITGINYGYTF. In DNA, the CDR3 is TGTGCCAGCAGTATAACCGGGATTAACTATGGCTACACCTTC.

This sequence joins TRBV4-1 and TRBJ2-1; maybe TRBD1 (6 bases). CDR3 length: 16 amino acids. The germline V gene encodes CDR1 MGHRA and CDR2 YSYEKL. Trimming stripped 3 bases from V and 8 bases from J, with 20 bases between. CDR3 in amino acids: CASSHLYRAPVDEQFF. For the CDR3, the DNA is TGCGCCAGCAGCCATCTCTACAGGGCCCCAGTGGATGAGCAGTTCTTC.

Remarks on this clone: At one of its ends the junction is not consistent with the germline gene, which may arise from a read error. The rearrangement links TRBV7-9 to TRBJ2-2; D is unresolved. The CDR3 contains 17 residues. Germline CDR1 SEHNR, CDR2 FQNEAQ (reference sequence). The CDR3 coding sequence is TGTGCCAGCAGCTTAGGGTCAGGAAGGTCGAAAACCGGGGAGCTGTTTTTT. Translated, it gives CASSLGSGRSKTGELFF.

This clone was seen only a few times. The chain joins TRBV27 to TRBJ2-2; 10 positions match TRBD2. Germline trimming cut 6 bases from V and 7 bases from J; bases unmatched to any gene: 8. This CDR3 spans 15 amino acids. Germline V gives CDR1 MNHEY, CDR2 SMNVEV (reference sequence). CDR3 nucleotide sequence: TGTGCCAGCAGCCAAAGCGGGAGGGTGAACGGGGAGCTGTTTTTT. As protein: CASSQSGRVNGELFF.